The T cell receptor beta chain under discussion was sequenced for a study of spatial heterogeneity in lung cancer. Study-wide results and limits: Ubiquitous and regional expanded TCR counts correlated with ubiquitous and regional nonsynonymous mutations, respectively. One measure, the expanded intratumoral alpha and beta TCR count, tracked tumor mutation counts.

Time point: sample taken at primary tumor resection. Germline CDR1 KGHSH, CDR2 LQKENI. The CDR3 is 14 amino acids. Trimming shortened V by 2 bases and J by 5 bases, and 10 bases separated the two germline ends. A distinct unique molecular identifier was carried by each TCR cDNA molecule. Via MiXCR, TCRdb re-called the 5' RACE reads, giving one row per CDR3 protein. The sample includes around 20,000 distinct CDR3 sequences, approximately 2.5% of them seen just once. This clonotype appeared many times. The target antigen is unknown. This chain links TRBV18 with TRBJ2-1; D possibly corresponds to TRBD1 (6 bases). The receptor was isolated from a male donor with early-stage non-small cell lung cancer. The specimen comprised lung tumor tissue, sampled at surgery. The CDR3 bases are TGTGCCAGCTCACCAAGGGCAGGGGACAATGAGCAGTTCTTC. This encodes CASSPRAGDNEQFF.